This paragraph reports one TCR beta chain. The sample belongs to a study of blood T cell repertoires in COVID-19. Study-level background: PBMCs, B-cell-depleted T cells, or T cells were the source of the cDNA or gDNA that made up the material.

Everyone who took part was about 18 to 90 years old, and they came from fewer than 25 US areas. All recovered Cohort 3 donors got two negative PCRs, got clearance, or saw symptom resolution. The assay was immunoSEQ multiplex PCR, and TCRdb's table has in-frame clones only and misses some. The sample holds 170,000 or so clones, 70% to 80% seen once. From germline, CDR1 is MNHEY and CDR2 SVGAGI. The ends were cut back, 8 bases at V and 8 bases at J, with 15 bases in the middle. The CDR3 is 13 amino acids. The sequenced sample consisted of PBMCs or T cells enriched from blood (not recorded which). The gene calls are TRBV6-5 and TRBJ1-4, with D hard to call. The source is a woman aged 45 to 65 who had recovered from COVID-19. For the CDR3, the DNA is TGTGCCAGCGTACGTGAGCGAGAGGAAAAACTGTTTTTT. Translated: CASVREREEKLFF.